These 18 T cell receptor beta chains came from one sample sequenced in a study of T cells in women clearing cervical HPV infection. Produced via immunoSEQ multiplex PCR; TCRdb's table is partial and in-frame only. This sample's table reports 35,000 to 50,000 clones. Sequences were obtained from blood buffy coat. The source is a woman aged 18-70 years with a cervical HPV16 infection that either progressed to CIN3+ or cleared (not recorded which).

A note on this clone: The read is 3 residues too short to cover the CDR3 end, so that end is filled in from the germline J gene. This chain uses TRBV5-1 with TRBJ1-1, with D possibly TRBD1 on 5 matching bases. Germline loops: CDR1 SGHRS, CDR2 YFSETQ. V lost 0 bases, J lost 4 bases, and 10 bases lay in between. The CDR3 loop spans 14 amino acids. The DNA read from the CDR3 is TGCGCCAGCAGCTTGGACCCCGGGGGCACTGAA. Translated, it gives CASSLDPGGTE. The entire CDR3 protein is CASSLDPGGTEAFF.

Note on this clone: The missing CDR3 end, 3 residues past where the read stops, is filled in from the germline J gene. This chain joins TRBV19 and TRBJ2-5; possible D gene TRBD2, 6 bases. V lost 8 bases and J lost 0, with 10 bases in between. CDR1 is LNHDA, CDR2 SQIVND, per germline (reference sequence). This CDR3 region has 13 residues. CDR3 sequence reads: CASHGGDQETQYF. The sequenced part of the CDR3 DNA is TGTGCCAGTCACGGAGGGGACCAAGAGACC.

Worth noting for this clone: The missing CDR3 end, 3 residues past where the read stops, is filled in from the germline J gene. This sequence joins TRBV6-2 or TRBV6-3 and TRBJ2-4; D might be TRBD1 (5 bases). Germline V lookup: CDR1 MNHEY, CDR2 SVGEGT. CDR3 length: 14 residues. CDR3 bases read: TGTGCCAGCAGTTATAACTGGGGCCTGACTATT. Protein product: CASSYNWGLTI. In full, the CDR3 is CASSYNWGLTIQYF.

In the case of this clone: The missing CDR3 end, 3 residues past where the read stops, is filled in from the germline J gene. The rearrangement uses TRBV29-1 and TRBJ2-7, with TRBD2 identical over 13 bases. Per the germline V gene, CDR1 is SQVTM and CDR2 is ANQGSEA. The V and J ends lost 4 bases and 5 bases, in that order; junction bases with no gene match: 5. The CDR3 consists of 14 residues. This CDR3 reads CSVAGLAGNDEQYF. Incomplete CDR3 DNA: TGCAGCGTTGCGGGACTAGCGGGGAATGACGAG.

The chain's CDR3 is CASSSDTLYGYTF. The part of the CDR3 DNA that was read is TGTGCCAGCAGCTCGGACACACTCTATGGC. V gene TRBV7-9 combines with J gene TRBJ1-2; D possibly corresponds to TRBD1 (5 bases). The missing CDR3 end, 3 residues past where the read stops, is filled in from the germline J gene. Trimming removed 4 bases from V and 4 bases from J, with 10 bases in between. CDR3 size: 13 residues. Germline-derived CDR1 and CDR2 are SEHNR and FQNEAQ (reference sequence).

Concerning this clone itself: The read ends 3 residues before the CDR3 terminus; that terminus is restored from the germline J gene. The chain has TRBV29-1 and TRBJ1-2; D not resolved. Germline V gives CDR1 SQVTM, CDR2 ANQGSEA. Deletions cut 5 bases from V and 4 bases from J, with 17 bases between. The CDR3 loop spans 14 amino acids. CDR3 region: CSVPAAGVLYGYTF. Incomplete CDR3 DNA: TGCAGCGTTCCAGCGGCCGGGGTCCTCTATGGC. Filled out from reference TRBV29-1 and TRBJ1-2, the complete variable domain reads SAVISQKPSRDICQRGTSLTIQCQVDSQVTMMFWYRQQPGQSLTLIATANQGSEATYESGFVIDKFPISRPNLTFSTLTVSNMSPEDSSIYLCSVPAAGVLYGYTFGSGTRLTVV.

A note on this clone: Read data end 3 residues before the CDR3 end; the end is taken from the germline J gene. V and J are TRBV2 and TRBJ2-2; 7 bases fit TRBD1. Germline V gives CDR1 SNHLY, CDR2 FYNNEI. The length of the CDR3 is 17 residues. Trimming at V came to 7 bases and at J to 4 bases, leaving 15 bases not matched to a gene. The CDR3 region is CASNPNPDRRSTGELFF. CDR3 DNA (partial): TGTGCCAGCAATCCGAACCCGGACAGGAGGAGCACCGGGGAG.

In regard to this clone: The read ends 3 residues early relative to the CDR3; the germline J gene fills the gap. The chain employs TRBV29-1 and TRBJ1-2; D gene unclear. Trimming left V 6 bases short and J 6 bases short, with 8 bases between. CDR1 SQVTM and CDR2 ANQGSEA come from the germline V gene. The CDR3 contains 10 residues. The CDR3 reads CSVGGDGYTF. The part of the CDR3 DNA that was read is TGCAGCGTCGGCGGGGATGGC.

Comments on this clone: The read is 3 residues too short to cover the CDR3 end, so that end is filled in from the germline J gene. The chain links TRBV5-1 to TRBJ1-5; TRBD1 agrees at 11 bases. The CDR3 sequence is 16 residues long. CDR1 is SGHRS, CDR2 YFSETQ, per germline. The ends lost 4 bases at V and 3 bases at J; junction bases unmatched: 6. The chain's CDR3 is CASSPGTGGDNQPQHF. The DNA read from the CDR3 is TGCGCCAGCAGCCCCGGGACAGGGGGTGACAATCAGCCC.

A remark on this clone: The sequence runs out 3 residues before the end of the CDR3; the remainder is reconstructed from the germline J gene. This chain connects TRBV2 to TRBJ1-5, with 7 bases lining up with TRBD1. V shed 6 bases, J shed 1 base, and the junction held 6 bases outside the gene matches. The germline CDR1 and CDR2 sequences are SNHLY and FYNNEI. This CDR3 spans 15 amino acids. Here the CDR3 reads CASRRGTVSNQPQHF. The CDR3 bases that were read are TGTGCCAGCAGAAGAGGGACAGTGAGCAATCAGCCC. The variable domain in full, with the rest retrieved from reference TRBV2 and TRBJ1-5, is EPEVTQTPSHQVTQMGQEVILRCVPISNHLYFYWYRQILGQKVEFLVSFYNNEISEKSEIFDDQFSVERPDGSNFTLKIRSTKLEDSAMYFCASRRGTVSNQPQHFGDGTRLSIL.

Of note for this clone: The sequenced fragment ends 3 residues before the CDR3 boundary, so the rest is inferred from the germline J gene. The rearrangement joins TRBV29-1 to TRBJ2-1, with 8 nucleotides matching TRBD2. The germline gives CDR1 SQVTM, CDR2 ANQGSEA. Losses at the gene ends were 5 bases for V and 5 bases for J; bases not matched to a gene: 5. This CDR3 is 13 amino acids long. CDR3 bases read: TGCAGCGTTACCTCCGGGGGGGACAATGAG. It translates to CSVTSGGDNE. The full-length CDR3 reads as CSVTSGGDNEQFF.

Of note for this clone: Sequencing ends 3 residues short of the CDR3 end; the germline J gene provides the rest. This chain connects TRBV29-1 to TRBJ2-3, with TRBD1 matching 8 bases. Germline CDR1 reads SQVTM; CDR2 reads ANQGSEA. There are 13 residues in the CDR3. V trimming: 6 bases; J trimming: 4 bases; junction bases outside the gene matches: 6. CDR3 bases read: TGCAGCGTGGACGACAGGGGCGCAGATACG. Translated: CSVDDRGADT. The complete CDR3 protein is CSVDDRGADTQYF.

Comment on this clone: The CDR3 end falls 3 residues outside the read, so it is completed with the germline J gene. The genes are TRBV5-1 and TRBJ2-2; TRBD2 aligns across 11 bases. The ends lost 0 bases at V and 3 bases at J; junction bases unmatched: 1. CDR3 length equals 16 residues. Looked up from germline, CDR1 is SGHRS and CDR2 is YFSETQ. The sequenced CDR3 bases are TGCGCCAGCAGCTTGGGACTAGCGGGGTACACCGGGGAG. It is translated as CASSLGLAGYTGE. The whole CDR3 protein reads CASSLGLAGYTGELFF.

CDR3 DNA, as far as it was read: TGTGCCAGCAGCCCCCAGTCTAGCGGTTCCTACGAG. This gives the protein CASSPQSSGSYE. The entire CDR3 reads CASSPQSSGSYEQYF. V usage is TRBV7-2 and J usage is TRBJ2-7, with 7 bases aligning to TRBD2. The read stops 3 residues short of the end of the CDR3; the missing end is completed from the germline J gene. Per the germline V gene, CDR1 is SGHTA and CDR2 is FQGNSA. With 5 bases clipped from V and 1 base from J, the junction kept 8 bases outside the gene matches. The CDR3 spans 15 residues.

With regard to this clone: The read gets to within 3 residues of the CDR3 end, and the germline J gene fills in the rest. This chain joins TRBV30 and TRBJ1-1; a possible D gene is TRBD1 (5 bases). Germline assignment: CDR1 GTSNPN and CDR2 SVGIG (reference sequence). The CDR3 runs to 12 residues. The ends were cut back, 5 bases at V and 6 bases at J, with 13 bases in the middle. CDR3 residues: CAWPRTPAEAFF. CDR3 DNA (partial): TGTGCCTGGCCGCGGACACCGGCTGAA.

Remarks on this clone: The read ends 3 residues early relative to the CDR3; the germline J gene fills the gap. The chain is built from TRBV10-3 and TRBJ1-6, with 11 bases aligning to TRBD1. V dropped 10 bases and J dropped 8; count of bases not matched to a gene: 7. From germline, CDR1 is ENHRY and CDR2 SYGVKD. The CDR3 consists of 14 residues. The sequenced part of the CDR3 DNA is TGTGCCACAGAGTGGGGACAGGGGGATTCACCC. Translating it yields CATEWGQGDSP. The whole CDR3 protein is CATEWGQGDSPLHF.

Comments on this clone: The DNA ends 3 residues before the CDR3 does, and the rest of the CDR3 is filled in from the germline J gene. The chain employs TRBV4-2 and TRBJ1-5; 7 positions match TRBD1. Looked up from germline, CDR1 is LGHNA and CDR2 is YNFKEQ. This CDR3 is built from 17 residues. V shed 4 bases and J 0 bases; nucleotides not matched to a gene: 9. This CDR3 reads CASSPETGPYSNQPQHF. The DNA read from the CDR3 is TGTGCCAGCAGCCCGGAGACAGGGCCCTATAGCAATCAGCCC.

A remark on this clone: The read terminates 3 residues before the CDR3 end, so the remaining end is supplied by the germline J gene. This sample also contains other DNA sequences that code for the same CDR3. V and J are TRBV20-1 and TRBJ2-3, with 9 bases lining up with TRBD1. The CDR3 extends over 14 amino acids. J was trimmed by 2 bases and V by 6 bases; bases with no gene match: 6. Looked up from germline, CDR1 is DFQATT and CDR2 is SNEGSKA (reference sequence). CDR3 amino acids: CSAPGQGNTDTQYF. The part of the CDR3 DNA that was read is TGCAGTGCCCCGGGACAGGGTAACACAGATACG.